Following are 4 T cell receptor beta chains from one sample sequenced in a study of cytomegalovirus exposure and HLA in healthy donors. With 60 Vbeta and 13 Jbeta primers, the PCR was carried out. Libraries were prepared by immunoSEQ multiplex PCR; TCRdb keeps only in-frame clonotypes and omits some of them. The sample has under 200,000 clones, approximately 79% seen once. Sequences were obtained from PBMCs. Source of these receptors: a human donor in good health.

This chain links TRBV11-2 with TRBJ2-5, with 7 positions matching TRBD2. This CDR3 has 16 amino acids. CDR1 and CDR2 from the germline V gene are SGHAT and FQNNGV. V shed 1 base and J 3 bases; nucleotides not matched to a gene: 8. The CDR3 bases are TGTGCCAGCAGCTTAGCCAATCCTAGCGGAGAAGAGACCCAGTACTTC. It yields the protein CASSLANPSGEETQYF.

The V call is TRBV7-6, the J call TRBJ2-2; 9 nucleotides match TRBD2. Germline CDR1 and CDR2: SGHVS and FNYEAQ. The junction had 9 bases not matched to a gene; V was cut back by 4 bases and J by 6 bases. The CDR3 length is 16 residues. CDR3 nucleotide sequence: TGTGCCAGCAGCTCAAAAGGACTAGCGAGATCCGGGGAGCTGTTTTTT. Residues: CASSSKGLARSGELFF. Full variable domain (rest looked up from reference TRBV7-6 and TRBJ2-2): GAGVSQSPRYKVTKRGQDVALRCDPISGHVSLYWYRQALGQGPEFLTYFNYEAQQDKSGLPNDRFSAERPEGSISTLTIQRTEQRDSAMYRCASSSKGLARSGELFFGEGSRLTVL.

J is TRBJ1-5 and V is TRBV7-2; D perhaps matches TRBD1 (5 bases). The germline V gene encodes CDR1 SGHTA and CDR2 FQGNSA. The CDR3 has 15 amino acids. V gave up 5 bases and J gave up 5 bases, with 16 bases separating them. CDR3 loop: CASSPLGGAYQPQHF. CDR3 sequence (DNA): TGTGCCAGCAGCCCTCTGGGAGGGGCCTATCAGCCCCAGCATTTT.

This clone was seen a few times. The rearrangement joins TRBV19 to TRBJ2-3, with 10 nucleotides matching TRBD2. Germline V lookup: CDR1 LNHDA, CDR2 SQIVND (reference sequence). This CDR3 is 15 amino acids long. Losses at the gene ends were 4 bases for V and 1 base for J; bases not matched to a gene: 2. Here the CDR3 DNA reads TGTGCCAGTAGTAGCACTAGCGGGGGCACAGATACGCAGTATTTT. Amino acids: CASSSTSGGTDTQYF.